Listed below are T cell receptor beta chains from one sample, sequenced in a study of CD8 T cells in ankylosing spondylitis. From the 5' RACE reads, TCRdb called clonotypes with MiXCR, one entry per CDR3 protein. The sample has roughly 470,000 distinct CDR3 sequences; approximately 26% are singletons. The sample taken for sequencing was blood, either unsorted or a sorted T cell fraction (not recorded which). These receptors all come from a male donor with ankylosing spondylitis. CDR3s include the opening cysteine and the closing phenylalanine or tryptophan. The D gene is left open where the match is weak. Only part of the rows carry a size: once, few, many, or a class if the clone is expanded.

>TRBV12-3/TRBV12-4|TRBJ1-4|.|TRBD1
TGTGCCACACGGACAGGACTGAATAATGAAAAACTGTTTTTT
CATRTGLNNEKLFF
>TRBV10-3|TRBJ1-1|few|.
TGTGCCATCAGTGCCCCGCGAGCCACTGAAGCTTTCTTT
CAISAPRATEAFF
>TRBV5-1|TRBJ2-2|few|.
TGCGCCAGCAGCGACGTTGGAGGGTATACCGGGGAGCTGTTTTTT
CASSDVGGYTGELFF
>TRBV12-3/TRBV12-4|TRBJ1-1|few|.
TGTGCCAGCAGTCTCCACACCCGGGTGAACACTGAAGCTTTCTTT
CASSLHTRVNTEAFF
>TRBV5-1|TRBJ1-4|.|TRBD1
TGCGCCAGCAGCTCGGGGACAGGGGATAATGAAAAACTGTTTTTT
CASSSGTGDNEKLFF
>TRBV15|TRBJ1-2|.|.
TGTGCCACCAGCAGAGACCCCGGGTCTCGTCTGGGCTACACCTTC
CATSRDPGSRLGYTF
>TRBV7-2|TRBJ2-7|.|.
TGTGCCAGCAGACTCACGCGGAACTCCTACGAGCAGTACTTC
CASRLTRNSYEQYF
>TRBV12-3/TRBV12-4|TRBJ1-2|many|.
TGTGCCAGCAGTCCCTGGACAGAGTCGTACACCTTC
CASSPWTESYTF
>TRBV28|TRBJ1-2|.|.
TGTGCCACCAATAACTATGGCTACACCTTC
CATNNYGYTF
>TRBV7-2|TRBJ2-5|.|.
TGTGCCAGCAGCTTTAAAGGAGAAGAGACCCAGTACTTC
CASSFKGEETQYF
>TRBV6-1|TRBJ2-1|.|.
TGTGCCAGCAGCTCGATGAGCAGGGGGGGGAATGAGCAGTTCTTC
CASSSMSRGGNEQFF
>TRBV10-3|TRBJ2-3|.|.
TGTGCCATCAGAGGGGGCACAGATACGCAGTATTTT
CAIRGGTDTQYF
>TRBV6-5|TRBJ2-1|.|TRBD2
TGTGCCAGCAGTTACATCGGACTAGCGGGAGAGCAGGAGCAGTTCTTC
CASSYIGLAGEQEQFF
>TRBV3-1|TRBJ1-2|.|.
TGTGCCAGCAGCCAAGTTTCAGGGGCCTATGGCTACACCTTC
CASSQVSGAYGYTF
>TRBV6-1|TRBJ1-1|.|.
TGTGCCAGCAGTGAAGGCAGCACCGGGAACACTGAAGCTTTCTTT
CASSEGSTGNTEAFF
>TRBV25-1|TRBJ1-2|.|TRBD1
TGTGCCAGCAGCAGGGACAGTCCTGTCTATGGCTACACCTTC
CASSRDSPVYGYTF
>TRBV11-2|TRBJ2-2|few|.
TGTGCCAGCAGCTTTGAACTAGCAGGCACCGGGGAGCTGTTTTTT
CASSFELAGTGELFF
>TRBV7-9|TRBJ2-1|.|TRBD2
TGTGCCAGCCCACTTTTCGGGAGGCCCTACAATGAGCAGTTCTTC
CASPLFGRPYNEQFF
>TRBV2|TRBJ1-6|.|.
TGTGCCAGCAGTGCTGAGACACTCCATAATTCACCCCTCCACTTT
CASSAETLHNSPLHF
>TRBV24-1|TRBJ1-4|.|.
TGTGCCACCAGTGACCGGGCCGGTAATGAAAAACTGTTTTTT
CATSDRAGNEKLFF
>TRBV5-1|TRBJ2-6|few|TRBD2
TGCGCCAGCAGCCTTCGGGCTAGCGGGTCCAACTCTGGGGCCAACGTCCTGACTTTC
CASSLRASGSNSGANVLTF
>TRBV20-1|TRBJ2-7|.|.
TGCAGTGCTAGAGACCCCGGGACTTACTCCTACGAGCAGTACTTC
CSARDPGTYSYEQYF
>TRBV3-1|TRBJ2-3|.|TRBD2
TGTGCCAGCAGCCAAGAGGCTAGCGGGAGTAGTACGCAGTATTTT
CASSQEASGSSTQYF
>TRBV11-2|TRBJ1-2|once|TRBD1
TGTGCCAGCAGCCCAGCGGGACAGTTCTATGGCTACACCTTC
CASSPAGQFYGYTF
>TRBV5-6|TRBJ1-2|few|.
TGTGCCAGCAGACGGCAAGGGGTACGGGGCTACACCTTC
CASRRQGVRGYTF
>TRBV30|TRBJ2-1|few|TRBD1
TGTGCCTGGAGGACCTTAGGGACAGGGTTAAATGAGCAGTTCTTC
CAWRTLGTGLNEQFF
>TRBV7-9|TRBJ2-6|.|.
TGTGCCAGCAGCCCCACAGGAGTCTCTGGGGCCAACGTCCTGACTTTC
CASSPTGVSGANVLTF
>TRBV5-4|TRBJ2-5|.|.
TGTGCCAGCAGCTTGCAGGGGAGGCGAGAGACCCAGTACTTC
CASSLQGRRETQYF
>TRBV5-5|TRBJ2-1|.|.
TGTGCCAGCAGCTTGGACCCAGAGTACAATGAGCAGTTCTTC
CASSLDPEYNEQFF
>TRBV7-2|TRBJ2-1|many|.
TGTGCCAGCAGCCTCCTGACTAAAAATGAGCAGTTCTTC
CASSLLTKNEQFF
>TRBV12-3/TRBV12-4|TRBJ2-3|few|.
TGTGCCAGCAGTTTGGGTGGGAGCGGAGATACGCAGTATTTT
CASSLGGSGDTQYF
>TRBV25-1|TRBJ1-2|once|TRBD1
TGTGCCAGCAGTCAGGGGGCTTTAGGTTATGGCTACACCTTC
CASSQGALGYGYTF
>TRBV29-1|TRBJ1-1|few|TRBD1
TGCAGCACCCCAGGGGGCCTAATGAACACTGAAGCTTTCTTT
CSTPGGLMNTEAFF
>TRBV5-1|TRBJ2-4|few|.
TGCGCCAGCAGCCCTGGAGGGGGTGGGTACATTCAGTACTTC
CASSPGGGGYIQYF
>TRBV12-3/TRBV12-4|TRBJ2-1|.|TRBD2
TGTGCCAGCAGTTTAAGCTTTGGACTAGAGGGTGAGCAGTTCTTC
CASSLSFGLEGEQFF